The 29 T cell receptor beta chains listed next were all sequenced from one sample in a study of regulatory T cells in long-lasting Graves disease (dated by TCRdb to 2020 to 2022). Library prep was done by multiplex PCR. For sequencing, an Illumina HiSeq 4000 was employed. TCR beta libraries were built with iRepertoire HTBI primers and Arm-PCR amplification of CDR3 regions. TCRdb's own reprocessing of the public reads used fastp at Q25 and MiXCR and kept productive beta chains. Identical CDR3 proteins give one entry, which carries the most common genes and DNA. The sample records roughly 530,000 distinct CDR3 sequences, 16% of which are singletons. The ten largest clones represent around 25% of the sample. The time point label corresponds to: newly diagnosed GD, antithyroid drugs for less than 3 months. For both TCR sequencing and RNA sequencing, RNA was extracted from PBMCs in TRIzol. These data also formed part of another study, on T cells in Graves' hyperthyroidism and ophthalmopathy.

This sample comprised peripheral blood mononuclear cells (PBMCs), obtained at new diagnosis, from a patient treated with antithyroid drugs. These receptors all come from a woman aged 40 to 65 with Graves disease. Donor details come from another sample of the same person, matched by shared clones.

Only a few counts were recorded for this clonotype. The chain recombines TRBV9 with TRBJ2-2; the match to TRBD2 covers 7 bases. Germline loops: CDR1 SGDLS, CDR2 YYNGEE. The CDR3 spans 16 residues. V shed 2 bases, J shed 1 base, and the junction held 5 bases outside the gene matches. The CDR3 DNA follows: TGTGCCAGCAGCGTCACGTGGGGGGGGAACACCGGGGAGCTGTTTTTT. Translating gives CASSVTWGGNTGELFF.

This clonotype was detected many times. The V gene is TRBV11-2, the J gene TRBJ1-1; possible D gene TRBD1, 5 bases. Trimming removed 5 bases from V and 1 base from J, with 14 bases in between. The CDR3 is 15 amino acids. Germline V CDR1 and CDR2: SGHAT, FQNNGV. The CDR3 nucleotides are TGTGCCAGCAGCCCCCGGGGGGACGGGAACACTGAAGCTTTCTTT. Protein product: CASSPRGDGNTEAFF.

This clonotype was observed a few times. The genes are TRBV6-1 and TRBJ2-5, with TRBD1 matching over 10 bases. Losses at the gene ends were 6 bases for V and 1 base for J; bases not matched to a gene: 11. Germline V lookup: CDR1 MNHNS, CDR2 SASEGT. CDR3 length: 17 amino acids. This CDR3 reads CASSRQGARGPQETQYF. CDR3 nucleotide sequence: TGTGCCAGCAGCAGACAGGGGGCACGCGGGCCCCAAGAGACCCAGTACTTC.

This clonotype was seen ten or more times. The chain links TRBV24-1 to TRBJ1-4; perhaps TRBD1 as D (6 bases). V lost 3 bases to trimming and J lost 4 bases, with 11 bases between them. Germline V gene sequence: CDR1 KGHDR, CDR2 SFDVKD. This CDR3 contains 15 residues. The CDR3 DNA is TGTGCCACCAGTGATCCCGACAGGCTTAATGAAAAACTGTTTTTT. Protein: CATSDPDRLNEKLFF.

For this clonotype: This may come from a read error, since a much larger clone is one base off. CDR3 coding DNA: TGTGCCAGCAGCTCGGGGATGATCGGGGAGCTGTTTTTT. Encoded protein: CASSSGMIGELFF. The chain joins TRBV2 to TRBJ2-2; possibly TRBD2 for D (5 bases). V lost 6 bases and J 7 bases, leaving 12 bases between the germline ends. Germline V lookup: CDR1 SNHLY, CDR2 FYNNEI. CDR3 size: 13 residues. The complete variable domain, with remaining parts taken from reference TRBV2 and TRBJ2-2, reads EPEVTQTPSHQVTQMGQEVILRCVPISNHLYFYWYRQILGQKVEFLVSFYNNEISEKSEIFDDQFSVERPDGSNFTLKIRSTKLEDSAMYFCASSSGMIGELFFGEGSRLTVL.

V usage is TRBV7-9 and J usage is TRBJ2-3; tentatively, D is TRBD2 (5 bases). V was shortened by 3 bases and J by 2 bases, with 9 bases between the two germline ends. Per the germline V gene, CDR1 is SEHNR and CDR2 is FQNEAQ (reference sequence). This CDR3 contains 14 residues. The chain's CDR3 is CASSFGLPTDTQYF. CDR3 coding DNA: TGTGCCAGCAGCTTTGGACTTCCCACAGATACGCAGTATTTT.

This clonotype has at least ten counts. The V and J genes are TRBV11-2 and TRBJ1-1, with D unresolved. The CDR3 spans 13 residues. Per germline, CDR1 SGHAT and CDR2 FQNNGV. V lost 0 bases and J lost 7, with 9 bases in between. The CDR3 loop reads CASSLDWASEAFF. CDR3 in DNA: TGTGCCAGCAGCTTAGATTGGGCCAGTGAAGCTTTCTTT.

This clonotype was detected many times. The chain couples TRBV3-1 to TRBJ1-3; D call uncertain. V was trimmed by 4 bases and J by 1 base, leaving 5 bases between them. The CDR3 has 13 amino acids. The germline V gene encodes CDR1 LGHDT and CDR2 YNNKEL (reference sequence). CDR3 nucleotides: TGTGCCAGCAGCCCTCGGTCTGGAAACACCATATATTTT. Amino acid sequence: CASSPRSGNTIYF. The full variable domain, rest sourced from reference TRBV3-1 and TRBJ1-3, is DTAVSQTPKYLVTQMGNDKSIKCEQNLGHDTMYWYKQDSKKFLKIMFSYNNKELIINETVPNRFSPKSPDKAHLNLHINSLELGDSAVYFCASSPRSGNTIYFGEGSWLTVV.

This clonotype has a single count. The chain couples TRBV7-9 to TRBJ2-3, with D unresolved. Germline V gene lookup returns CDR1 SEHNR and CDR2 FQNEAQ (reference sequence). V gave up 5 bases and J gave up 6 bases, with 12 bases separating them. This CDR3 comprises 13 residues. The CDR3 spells CASSLRSEDTQYF. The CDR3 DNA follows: TGTGCCAGCAGCCTCCGATCGGAGGATACGCAGTATTTT.

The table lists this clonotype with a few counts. DNA of the CDR3: TGTGCCAGCAGCTTAGTTGGGACTAGGCTTGGTGAGCAGTTCTTC. Its translation is CASSLVGTRLGEQFF. The chain uses TRBV7-9 and TRBJ2-1; TRBD2 aligns across 8 bases. The CDR3 loop spans 15 amino acids. Per germline, CDR1 SEHNR and CDR2 FQNEAQ (reference sequence). Trimming took 1 base from V and 9 from J; bases not matched to a gene: 8.

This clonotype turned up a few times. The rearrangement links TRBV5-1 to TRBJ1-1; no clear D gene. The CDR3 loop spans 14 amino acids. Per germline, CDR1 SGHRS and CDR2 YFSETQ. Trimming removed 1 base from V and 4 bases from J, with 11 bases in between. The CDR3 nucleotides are TGCGCCAGCAGCTTGAATACCCCAGGCACTGAAGCTTTCTTT. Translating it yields CASSLNTPGTEAFF.

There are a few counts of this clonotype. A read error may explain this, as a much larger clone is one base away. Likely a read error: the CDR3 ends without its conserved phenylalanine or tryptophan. CDR3 loop: CASSWYQLNSPLHL. The CDR3 nucleotides are TGTGCCAGCAGCTGGTATCAGCTCAATTCACCCCTCCACCTT. This chain joins TRBV11-2 and TRBJ1-6; D unclear. The germline gives CDR1 SGHAT, CDR2 FQNNGV. The CDR3 spans 14 residues. The V end lost 4 bases, the J end lost 7 bases, and 11 bases lay between the germline ends.

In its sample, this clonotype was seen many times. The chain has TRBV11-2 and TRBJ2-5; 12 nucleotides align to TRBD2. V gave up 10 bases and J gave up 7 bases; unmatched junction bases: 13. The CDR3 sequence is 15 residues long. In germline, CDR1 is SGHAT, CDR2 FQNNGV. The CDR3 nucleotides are TGTGCCACCGCGGGACTAGCGGGTCGTTGGTGGACCCAGTACTTC. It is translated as CATAGLAGRWWTQYF.

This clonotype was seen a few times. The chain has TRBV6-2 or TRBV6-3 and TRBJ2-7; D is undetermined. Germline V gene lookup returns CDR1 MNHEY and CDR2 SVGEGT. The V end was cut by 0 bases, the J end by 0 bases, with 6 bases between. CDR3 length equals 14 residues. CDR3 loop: CASSYSGPSYEQYF. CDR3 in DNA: TGTGCCAGCAGTTACTCAGGGCCCTCCTACGAGCAGTACTTC.

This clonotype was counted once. The CDR3 region is CASSFAFDNTIYF. For the CDR3, the DNA is TGTGCCAGCAGCTTTGCGTTCGACAACACCATATATTTT. The chain couples TRBV7-3 to TRBJ1-3, with D hard to call. Deletions cut 3 bases from V and 7 bases from J, with 10 bases between. The CDR3 has 13 amino acids. From germline, CDR1 is SGHTA and CDR2 FQGTGA.

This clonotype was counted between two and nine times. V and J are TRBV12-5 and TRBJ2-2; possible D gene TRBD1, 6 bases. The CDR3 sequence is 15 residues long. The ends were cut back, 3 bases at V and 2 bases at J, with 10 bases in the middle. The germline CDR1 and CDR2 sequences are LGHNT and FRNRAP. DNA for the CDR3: TGTGCTAGTGGTTTTAGGGACACCAACACCGGGGAGCTGTTTTTT. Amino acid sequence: CASGFRDTNTGELFF.

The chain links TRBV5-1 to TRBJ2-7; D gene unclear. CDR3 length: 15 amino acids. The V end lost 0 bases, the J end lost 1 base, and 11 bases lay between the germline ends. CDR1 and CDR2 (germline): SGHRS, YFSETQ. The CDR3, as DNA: TGCGCCAGCAGCTTGGCCCCAGCGACTTCCTACGAGCAGTACTTC. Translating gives CASSLAPATSYEQYF.

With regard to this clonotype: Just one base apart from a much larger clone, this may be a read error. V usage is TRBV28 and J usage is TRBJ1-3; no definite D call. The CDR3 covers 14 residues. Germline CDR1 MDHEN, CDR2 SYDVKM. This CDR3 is CVSSLWGSGNTIYF. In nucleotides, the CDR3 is TGTGTCAGCAGTTTATGGGGTTCTGGAAACACCATATATTTT.

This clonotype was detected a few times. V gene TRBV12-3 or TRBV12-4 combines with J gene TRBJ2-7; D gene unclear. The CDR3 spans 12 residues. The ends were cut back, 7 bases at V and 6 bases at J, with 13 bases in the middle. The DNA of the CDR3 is TGTGCCAGCACTCCGACCGGTGGCGAGCAGTACTTC. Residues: CASTPTGGEQYF.

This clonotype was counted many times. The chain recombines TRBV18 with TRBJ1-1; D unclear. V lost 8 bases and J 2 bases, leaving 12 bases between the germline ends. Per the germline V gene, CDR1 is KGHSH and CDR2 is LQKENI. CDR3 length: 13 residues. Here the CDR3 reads CASSQITNTEAFF. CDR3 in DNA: TGTGCCAGCAGCCAAATAACCAACACTGAAGCTTTCTTT.

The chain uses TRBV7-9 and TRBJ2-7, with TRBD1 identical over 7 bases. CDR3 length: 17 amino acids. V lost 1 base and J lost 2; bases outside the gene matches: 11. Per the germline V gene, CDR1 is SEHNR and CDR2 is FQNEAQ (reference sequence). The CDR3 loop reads CASSLGAQGQRPYEQYF. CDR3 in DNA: TGTGCCAGCAGCTTAGGGGCGCAGGGACAGAGACCCTACGAGCAGTACTTC.

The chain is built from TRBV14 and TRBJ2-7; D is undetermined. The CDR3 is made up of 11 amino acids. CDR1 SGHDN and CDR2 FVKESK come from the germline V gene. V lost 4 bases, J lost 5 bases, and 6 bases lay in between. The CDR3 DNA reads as TGTGCCAGCAGCCTGAAAAACGAGCAGTACTTC. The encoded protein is CASSLKNEQYF.

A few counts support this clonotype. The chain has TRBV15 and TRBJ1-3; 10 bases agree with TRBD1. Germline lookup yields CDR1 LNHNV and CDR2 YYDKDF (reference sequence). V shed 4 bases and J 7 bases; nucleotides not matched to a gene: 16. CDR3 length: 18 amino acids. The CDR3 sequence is CATSKAQPGTGAWNTIYF. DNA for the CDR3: TGTGCCACCAGCAAAGCGCAACCCGGGACAGGGGCGTGGAACACCATATATTTT.

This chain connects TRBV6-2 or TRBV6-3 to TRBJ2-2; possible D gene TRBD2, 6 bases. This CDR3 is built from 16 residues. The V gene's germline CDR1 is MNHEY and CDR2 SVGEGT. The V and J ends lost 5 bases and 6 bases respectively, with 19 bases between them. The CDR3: CASSEENVPGAGELFF. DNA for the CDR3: TGTGCCAGCAGTGAAGAAAACGTTCCGGGGGCCGGGGAGCTGTTTTTT.

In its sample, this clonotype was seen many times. The CDR3 loop reads CASSEARRANSPLHF. The CDR3 bases are TGTGCCAGCAGTGAAGCCAGAAGGGCCAATTCACCCCTCCACTTT. J is TRBJ1-6 and V is TRBV2; D unresolved. CDR1 and CDR2 (germline): SNHLY, FYNNEI. Trimming pared 0 bases from V and 7 bases from J, leaving 10 bases between. This CDR3 spans 15 amino acids.

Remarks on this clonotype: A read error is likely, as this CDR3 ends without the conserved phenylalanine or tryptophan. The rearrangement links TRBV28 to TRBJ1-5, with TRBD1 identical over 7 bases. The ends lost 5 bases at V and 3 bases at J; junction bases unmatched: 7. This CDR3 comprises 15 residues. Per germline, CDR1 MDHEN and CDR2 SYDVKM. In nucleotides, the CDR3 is TGTGCCAGCAGTAAGGGGCAGGGGGTCAATCAGCCCCAGCATTCT. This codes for CASSKGQGVNQPQHS.

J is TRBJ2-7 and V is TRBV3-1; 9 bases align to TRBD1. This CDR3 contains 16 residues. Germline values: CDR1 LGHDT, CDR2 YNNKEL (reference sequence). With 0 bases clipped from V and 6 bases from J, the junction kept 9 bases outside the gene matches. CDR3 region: CASSQDGGTGISEQYF. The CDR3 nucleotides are TGTGCCAGCAGCCAAGATGGGGGGACAGGGATCTCCGAGCAGTACTTC.

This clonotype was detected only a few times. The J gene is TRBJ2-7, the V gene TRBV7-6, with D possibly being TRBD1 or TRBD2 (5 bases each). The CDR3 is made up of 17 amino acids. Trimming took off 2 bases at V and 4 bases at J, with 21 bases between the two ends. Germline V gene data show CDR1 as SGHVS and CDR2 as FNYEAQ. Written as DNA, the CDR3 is TGTGCCAGCAGCTTACGAGGAACCGGGACCGCTGAATACGAGCAGTACTTC. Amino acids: CASSLRGTGTAEYEQYF.

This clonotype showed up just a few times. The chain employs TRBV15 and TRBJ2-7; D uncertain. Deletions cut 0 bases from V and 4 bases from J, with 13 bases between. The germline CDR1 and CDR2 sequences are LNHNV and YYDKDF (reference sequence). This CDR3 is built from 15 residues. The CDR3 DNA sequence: TGTGCCACCAGCAGAGACGTGGGCGCCGGGTACGAGCAGTACTTC. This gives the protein CATSRDVGAGYEQYF.